The 25 T cell receptor beta chains below all came from one sample that was sequenced in a study of tumor-infiltrating lymphocytes in primary liver carcinoma. Making TCR beta cDNA involved roughly 500 ng total RNA and a constant-region primer. Three nested multiplex PCR rounds, a slightly modified ARM-PCR, produced the libraries for TCR beta. Both of the initial two PCR rounds ran for nine to eleven cycles and employed TRBV1-TRBV30 forward primers alongside a C-beta reverse primer. TCRdb itself ran the multiplex PCR reads through MiXCR, one entry per CDR3 protein. The sample lists approximately 310,000 distinct CDR3 sequences, less than 75% occurring once. The source of the blood RNA was unsorted whole blood, and germline DNA was extracted as well. Sample: peripheral blood. The source is a man in his forties or fifties with primary liver carcinoma and hepatitis B virus infection.

As concerns this clonotype: A read error may be the cause here, since a much bigger clone is one base away. This sequence joins TRBV29-1 and TRBJ1-3, with a weak D call TRBD1 (6 bases). This CDR3 comprises 12 residues. CDR1 is SQVTM and CDR2 is ANQGSEA in the germline V gene. The V end was cut by 7 bases, the J end by 8 bases, with 15 bases between. CDR3 in amino acids: CSAGAGVDTIYF. DNA for the CDR3: TGCAGCGCCGGGGCAGGGGTGGACACCATATATTTT.

This clonotype was found a few times. J is TRBJ2-1 and V is TRBV4-1, with D perhaps matching TRBD2 (5 bases). Per the germline V gene, CDR1 is MGHRA and CDR2 is YSYEKL. This CDR3 contains 16 residues. Deletions cut 2 bases from V and 8 bases from J, with 19 bases between. The CDR3 DNA reads TGCGCCAGCAGCCAAATCCTTGGCGGGTCCGTTGATGAGCAGTTCTTC. This sequence encodes CASSQILGGSVDEQFF.

The table lists this clonotype with many counts. The chain's CDR3 is CASNYGAGDTQYF. CDR3 sequence (DNA): TGTGCCAGCAACTACGGCGCGGGAGATACGCAGTATTTT. This chain joins TRBV5-5 and TRBJ2-3; D is perhaps TRBD2 (5 bases). Trimming shortened V by 6 bases and J by 5 bases, and 13 bases separated the two germline ends. CDR3 length: 13 amino acids. Looked up from germline, CDR1 is SGHKS and CDR2 is YYEKEE (reference sequence).

This clonotype came up many times. The chain has TRBV12-5 and TRBJ2-5; a possible D gene is TRBD1 (5 bases). Germline CDR1 reads LGHNT; CDR2 reads FRNRAP. This CDR3 is 14 amino acids long. Trimming pared 6 bases from V and 0 bases from J, leaving 11 bases between. Here the CDR3 DNA reads TGTGCTAGTGGCCATGACAGCAACCAAGAGACCCAGTACTTC. Protein: CASGHDSNQETQYF.

As to this clonotype: A clone one base away is much larger, so this may be a read error. This chain links TRBV11-2 with TRBJ1-1; no clear D. The germline gives CDR1 SGHAT, CDR2 FQNNGV. The CDR3 extends over 13 amino acids. The CDR3 coding sequence is TGTACCAGCAGCTTCGGAATGAACACTGAAGCTTTCTTT. Translation: CTSSFGMNTEAFF.

As for this clonotype: A much larger clone lies one base from this, so it may be a read error. This sequence joins TRBV29-1 and TRBJ2-2; TRBD1 or TRBD2 may be the D gene (6 bases each). This CDR3 contains 15 residues. The germline gives CDR1 SQVTM, CDR2 ANQGSEA. The CDR3 spells CSVEWGDIYTGEPFF. The CDR3 bases are TGCAGCGTTGAGTGGGGGGACATCTACACCGGGGAGCCGTTTTTT.

This clonotype was counted many times. The gene calls are TRBV6-5 and TRBJ2-7; 14 nucleotides agree with TRBD2. V lost 0 bases and J lost 7; bases outside the gene matches: 5. Germline V CDR1 and CDR2: MNHEY, SVGAGI. The CDR3 contains 16 residues. The CDR3 DNA follows: TGTGCCAGCAGTTACTCGGGGACTAGCGGGAGTGGAGAGCAGTACTTC. Protein product: CASSYSGTSGSGEQYF.

This clonotype has only a few counts. The rearrangement uses TRBV6-5 and TRBJ2-2; the match to TRBD1 covers 9 bases. Germline-derived CDR1 and CDR2 are MNHEY and SVGAGI. There are 16 residues in the CDR3. Trimming at V came to 6 bases and at J to 1 base, leaving 6 bases not matched to a gene. CDR3 sequence: CASSEYRGQNTGELFF. The CDR3 DNA reads TGTGCCAGCAGCGAGTACAGGGGGCAGAACACCGGGGAGCTGTTTTTT.

As regards this clonotype: One end of the junction fails to match germline, which may point to a read error. The V and J genes are TRBV6-1 and TRBJ1-5; 7 bases are shared with TRBD1. CDR1 is MNHNS and CDR2 is SASEGT in the germline V gene. CDR3 length: 13 residues. The CDR3 is CASSEGTVSPQHF. The CDR3, as DNA: TGCGCCAGCAGTGAAGGGACAGTTAGTCCCCAGCATTTT.

The gene calls are TRBV5-1 and TRBJ1-2, with D unclear. Per germline, CDR1 SGHRS and CDR2 YFSETQ. This CDR3 is 13 amino acids long. With 0 bases removed from V and 2 bases from J, the gap between germline ends came to 5 bases. This CDR3 reads CASSLGFNYGYTF. The CDR3 DNA follows: TGCGCCAGCAGCTTGGGTTTCAACTATGGCTACACCTTC.

To note about this clonotype: A read error is likely, as this CDR3 ends without the conserved phenylalanine or tryptophan. The J gene is TRBJ2-5, the V gene TRBV5-5; D is unresolved. This CDR3 region has 15 residues. Germline assignment: CDR1 SGHKS and CDR2 YYEKEE (reference sequence). CDR3 in amino acids: CASNLSVGIQETQYL. CDR3 in DNA: TGTGCCAGCAACTTGAGCGTTGGCATTCAAGAGACCCAGTACCTC.

In this sample, this clonotype turned up a few times. V gene TRBV5-4 combines with J gene TRBJ2-2, with D uncertain. Germline V lookup: CDR1 SGHNT, CDR2 YYREEE (reference sequence). Trimming pared 0 bases from V and 6 bases from J, leaving 12 bases between. The CDR3 extends over 15 amino acids. CDR3 residues: CASSLVGEWAGELFF. DNA of the CDR3: TGTGCCAGCAGCTTGGTAGGAGAATGGGCCGGGGAGCTGTTTTTT.

This clonotype has more than one count but fewer than ten. The V call is TRBV28, the J call TRBJ1-5; no definite D call. In germline, CDR1 is MDHEN, CDR2 SYDVKM. V shed 4 bases and J shed 3 bases, with 7 bases lying between them. The CDR3 consists of 13 residues. DNA of the CDR3: TGTGCCAGCAGTTCCGGGCTCAATCAGCCCCAGCATTTT. It codes for CASSSGLNQPQHF.

This clonotype was observed a handful of times. The chain recombines TRBV4-1 with TRBJ2-7, with TRBD1 identical over 7 bases. V lost 3 bases to trimming and J lost 4 bases; unmatched junction nucleotides: 12. Germline V lookup: CDR1 MGHRA, CDR2 YSYEKL. The CDR3 contains 16 residues. In DNA form, the CDR3 reads TGCGCCAGCAGCCATAGAGGGACAGCCGAAGGGTACGAGCAGTACTTC. This encodes CASSHRGTAEGYEQYF.

This clonotype showed up many times. This chain links TRBV29-1 with TRBJ2-7; D is possibly TRBD2 (5 bases). Germline V CDR1 and CDR2: SQVTM, ANQGSEA. V gave up 4 bases and J gave up 3 bases, with 10 bases separating them. The CDR3 extends over 12 amino acids. CDR3 in amino acids: CSVVDFHYEQYF. CDR3 nucleotides: TGCAGCGTTGTGGACTTCCACTACGAGCAGTACTTC.

A note on this clonotype: This may be a read error: a much more frequent sequence differs by one nucleotide. This chain uses TRBV7-8 with TRBJ2-5; TRBD2 is a possible D gene (5 bases). CDR1 is SGHVS and CDR2 is FQNEAQ in the germline V gene. CDR3 size: 16 residues. CDR3 sequence reads: CDSSPSVRAEKETQYF. As DNA, the CDR3 is TGTGACAGCAGCCCATCGGTGCGAGCGGAGAAAGAGACCCAGTACTTC.

The chain recombines TRBV11-2 with TRBJ1-2, with 7 nucleotides matching TRBD1. V trimming: 5 bases; J trimming: 5 bases; junction bases outside the gene matches: 11. The CDR3 is 15 amino acids. Germline values: CDR1 SGHAT, CDR2 FQNNGV. Here the CDR3 DNA reads TGTGCCAGCAGCCCCTGGACAGGAAAAAATTATGGCTACACCTTC. Its protein is CASSPWTGKNYGYTF.

A remark on this clonotype: Relative to the germline gene, one junction end is altered; a read error may explain this. This sequence joins TRBV29-1 and TRBJ2-7, with D maybe TRBD2 (5 bases). Looked up from germline, CDR1 is SQVTM and CDR2 is ANQGSEA. The CDR3 runs to 11 residues. The CDR3 loop reads CSVGSYYGQYF. The CDR3 DNA reads as TGCAGCGTGGGGAGCTACTACGGGCAGTACTTC.

The chain recombines TRBV6-5 with TRBJ2-3, with D perhaps matching TRBD2 (6 bases). Trimming removed 5 bases at V and 7 bases at J, with 25 bases between. This CDR3 region has 17 residues. Germline CDR1 is MNHEY and CDR2 is SVGAGI. In nucleotides, the CDR3 is TGTGCCAGCAGTACCACAAGGGTAACGGGAGAGGGAAATACGCAGTATTTT. Amino acid sequence: CASSTTRVTGEGNTQYF.

As regards this clonotype: This clone may be a read error of a much larger clone one base away. The V call is TRBV10-3, the J call TRBJ2-5; the match to TRBD1 covers 9 bases. Germline CDR1 reads ENHRY; CDR2 reads SYGVKD. The CDR3 extends over 14 amino acids. Losses at the gene ends were 5 bases for V and 2 bases for J; bases not matched to a gene: 3. The CDR3 protein is CAISRQGGQETQYF. The CDR3 DNA reads TGTGCCATCAGTAGACAGGGGGGACAAGAGACCCAGTACTTC.

Many counts were recorded for this clonotype. This chain links TRBV6-1 with TRBJ2-1; 9 bases agree with TRBD2. The CDR3 length is 14 residues. The junction had 9 bases not matched to a gene; V was cut back by 6 bases and J by 9 bases. Germline lookup yields CDR1 MNHNS and CDR2 SASEGT. CDR3 coding DNA: TGTGCCAGCAGACCTAGCGGGATGAGGGGTGAGCAGTTCTTC. Translated: CASRPSGMRGEQFF.

Points on this clonotype: This likely comes from a read error, as the CDR3 has no conserved phenylalanine or tryptophan at its end. The V gene is TRBV6-5, the J gene TRBJ1-1; tentatively, D is TRBD1 (5 bases). The CDR3 is 13 amino acids. CDR1 and CDR2 from the germline V gene are MNHEY and SVGAGI. CDR3 region: CVSRLTENTEAFS. The CDR3 coding sequence is TGTGTCAGCCGACTGACAGAAAACACTGAAGCTTTCTCC.

The chain couples TRBV6-2 or TRBV6-3 to TRBJ1-5; D gene ambiguous. This CDR3 has 12 amino acids. CDR1 is MNHEY, CDR2 SVGEGT, per germline. V was cut by 10 bases and J by 6 bases, with 13 bases left in between. CDR3 nucleotides: TGTGCCACCCGGAGGGAGGGTCAGCCCCAGCATTTT. This gives the protein CATRREGQPQHF.

Notes on this clonotype: This could be a read error, since a much larger clone is one nucleotide away. CDR3 sequence (DNA): TGCGCCAGCAGCCAACCTACCGGCGGGGCTGTCTTT. This codes for CASSQPTGGAVF. The rearrangement uses TRBV4-1 and TRBJ1-1, with a possible D match to TRBD1 (5 bases). CDR1 is MGHRA and CDR2 is YSYEKL in the germline V gene. The CDR3 is made up of 12 amino acids.

Comment on this clonotype: The junction shows a germline mismatch at one end, possibly a read error. This chain uses TRBV5-8 with TRBJ1-5, with D tentatively TRBD1 (5 bases). This CDR3 comprises 15 residues. Germline values: CDR1 SGHTS, CDR2 YDEGEE. The CDR3 reads CASSGRQGSNEPQHF. Here the CDR3 DNA reads TGTGCCAGCAGCGGTCGGCAGGGTAGCAATGAGCCCCAGCATTTT. Full variable domain (rest looked up from reference TRBV5-8 and TRBJ1-5): EAGVTQSPTHLIKTRGQQATLRCSPISGHTSVYWYQQALGLGLQFLLWYDEGEERNRGNFPPRFSGRQFPNYSSELNVNALELEDSALYLCASSGRQGSNEPQHFGDGTRLSIL.